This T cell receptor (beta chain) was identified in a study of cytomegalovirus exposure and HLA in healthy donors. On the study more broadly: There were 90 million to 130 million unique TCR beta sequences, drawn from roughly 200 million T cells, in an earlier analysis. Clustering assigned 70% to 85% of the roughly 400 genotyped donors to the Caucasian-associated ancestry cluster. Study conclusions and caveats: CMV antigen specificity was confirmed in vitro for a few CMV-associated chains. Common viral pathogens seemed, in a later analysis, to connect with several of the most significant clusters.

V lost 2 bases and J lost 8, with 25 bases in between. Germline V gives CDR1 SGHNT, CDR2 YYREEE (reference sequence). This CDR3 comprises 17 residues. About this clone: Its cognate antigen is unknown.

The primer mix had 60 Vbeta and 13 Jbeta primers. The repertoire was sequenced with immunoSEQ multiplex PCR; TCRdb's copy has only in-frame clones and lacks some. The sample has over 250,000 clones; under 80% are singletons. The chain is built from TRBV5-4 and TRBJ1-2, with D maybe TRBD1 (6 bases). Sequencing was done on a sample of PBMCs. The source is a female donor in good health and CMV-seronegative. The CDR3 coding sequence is TGTGCCAGCAGCTTATACGACCGTGCGGGGGCCCAAGGGGGCTACACCTTC. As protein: CASSLYDRAGAQGGYTF.